This T cell receptor beta chain appears in the sequencing data of a study of regulatory T cells in long-lasting Graves disease. This clonotype showed up many times. What it binds is not known. Arm-PCR with iRepertoire HTBI primers amplified the CDR3 regions for these TCR beta libraries. From the multiplex PCR reads, TCRdb called clonotypes with MiXCR, one entry per CDR3 protein. The sample records 700,000 or so distinct CDR3 sequences, 25% to 35% being singletons. Germline values: CDR1 DFQATT, CDR2 SNEGSKA (reference sequence). V gave up 4 bases and J gave up 4 bases; unmatched junction bases: 4. The CDR3 consists of 14 residues. Time point in this sample: persistent/refractory GD, antithyroid drugs over 5 years with positive TRAb. Isolated PBMC RNA provided the starting material for the TCR library. Study outcomes and limitations: Persistent cases favored TRBV28, TRBJ1-2 and TRBJ2-5. Relative to newly diagnosed Graves' patients, persistent ones had lower TCR diversity.

The chain couples TRBV20-1 to TRBJ2-7; TRBD2 matches 13 bases. Sequenced here: peripheral blood mononuclear cells (PBMCs), sampled when the disease was refractory, from a patient treated with antithyroid drugs. This TCR derives from a female donor with Graves disease. Here the CDR3 reads CSATPGLAGYEQYF. The DNA of the CDR3 is TGCAGTGCTACCCCGGGACTAGCGGGGTACGAGCAGTACTTC.